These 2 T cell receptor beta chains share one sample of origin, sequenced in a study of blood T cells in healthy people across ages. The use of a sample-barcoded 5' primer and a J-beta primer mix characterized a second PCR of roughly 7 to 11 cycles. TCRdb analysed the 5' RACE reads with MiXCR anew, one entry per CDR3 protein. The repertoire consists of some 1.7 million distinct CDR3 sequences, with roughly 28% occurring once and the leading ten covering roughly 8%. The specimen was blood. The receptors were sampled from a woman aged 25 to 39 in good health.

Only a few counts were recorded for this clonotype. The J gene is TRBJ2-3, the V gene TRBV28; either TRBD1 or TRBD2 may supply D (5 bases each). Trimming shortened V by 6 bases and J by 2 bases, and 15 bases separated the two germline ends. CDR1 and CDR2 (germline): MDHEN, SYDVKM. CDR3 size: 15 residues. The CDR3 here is CASSRGDGYTDTQYF. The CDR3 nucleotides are TGTGCCAGCAGCCGTGGGGACGGATACACAGATACGCAGTATTTT.

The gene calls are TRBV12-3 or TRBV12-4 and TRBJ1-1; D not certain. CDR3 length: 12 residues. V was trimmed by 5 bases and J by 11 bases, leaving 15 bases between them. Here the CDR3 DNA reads TGTGCCAGCAGTCCGGGTCAGGTTGAGGCTTTCTTT. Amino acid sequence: CASSPGQVEAFF.